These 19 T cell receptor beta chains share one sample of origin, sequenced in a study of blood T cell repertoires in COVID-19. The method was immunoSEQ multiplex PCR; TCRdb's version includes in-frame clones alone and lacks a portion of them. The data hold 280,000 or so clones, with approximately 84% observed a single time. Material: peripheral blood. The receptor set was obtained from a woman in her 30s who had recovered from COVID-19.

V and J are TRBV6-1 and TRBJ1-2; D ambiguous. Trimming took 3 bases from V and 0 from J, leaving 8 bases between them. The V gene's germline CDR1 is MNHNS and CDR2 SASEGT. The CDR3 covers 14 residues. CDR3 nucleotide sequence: TGTGCCAGCAGTGATCCCGGGACTAACTATGGCTACACCTTC. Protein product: CASSDPGTNYGYTF.

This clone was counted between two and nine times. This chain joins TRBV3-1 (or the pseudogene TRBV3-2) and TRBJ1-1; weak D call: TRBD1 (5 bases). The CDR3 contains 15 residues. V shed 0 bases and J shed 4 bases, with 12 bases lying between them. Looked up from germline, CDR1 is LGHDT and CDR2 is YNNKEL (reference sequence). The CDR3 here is CASSQEAGLSTEAFF. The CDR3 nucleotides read TGTGCCAGCAGCCAAGAGGCAGGGTTGAGCACTGAAGCTTTCTTT.

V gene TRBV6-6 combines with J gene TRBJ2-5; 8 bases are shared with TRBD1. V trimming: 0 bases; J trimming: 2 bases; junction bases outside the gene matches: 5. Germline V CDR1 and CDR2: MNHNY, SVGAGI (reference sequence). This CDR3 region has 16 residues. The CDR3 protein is CASSYSRTGRQETQYF. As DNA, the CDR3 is TGTGCCAGCAGTTACTCAAGGACAGGGAGACAAGAGACCCAGTACTTC.

The DNA of the CDR3 is TGTGCTTCCACCACAGGGGGCTTTACGTATCCGCTAAACACTGAAGCTTTCTTT. Translation: CASTTGGFTYPLNTEAFF. V gene TRBV30 combines with J gene TRBJ1-1, with 9 positions matching TRBD1. This CDR3 contains 18 residues. CDR1 and CDR2 from the germline V gene are GTSNPN and SVGIG (reference sequence).

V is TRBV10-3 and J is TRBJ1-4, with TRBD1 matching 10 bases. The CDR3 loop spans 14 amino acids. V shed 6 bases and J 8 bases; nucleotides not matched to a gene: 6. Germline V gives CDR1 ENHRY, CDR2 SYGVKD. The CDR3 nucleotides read TGTGCCATCAGGGCGGACAGGGGGGACGAAAAACTGTTTTTT. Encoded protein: CAIRADRGDEKLFF.

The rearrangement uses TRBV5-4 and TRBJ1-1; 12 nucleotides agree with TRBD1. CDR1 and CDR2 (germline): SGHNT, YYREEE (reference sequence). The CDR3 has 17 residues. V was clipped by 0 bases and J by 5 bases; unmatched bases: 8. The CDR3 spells CASSLGGTGGLTTEAFF. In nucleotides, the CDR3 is TGTGCCAGCAGCTTGGGAGGGACAGGGGGCTTAACGACTGAAGCTTTCTTT.

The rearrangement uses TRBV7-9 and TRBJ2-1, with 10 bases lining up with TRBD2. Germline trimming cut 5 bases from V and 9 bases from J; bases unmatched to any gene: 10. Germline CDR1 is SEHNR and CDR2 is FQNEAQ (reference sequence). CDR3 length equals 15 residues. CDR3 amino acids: CASSPSGTSVGEQFF. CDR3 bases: TGTGCCAGCAGCCCCTCCGGGACTAGCGTCGGTGAGCAGTTCTTC.

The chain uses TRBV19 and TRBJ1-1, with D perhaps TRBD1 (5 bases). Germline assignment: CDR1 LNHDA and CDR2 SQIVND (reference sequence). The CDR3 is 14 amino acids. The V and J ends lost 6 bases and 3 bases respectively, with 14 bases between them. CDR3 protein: CASRAGIEYTEAFF. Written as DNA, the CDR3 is TGTGCCAGTAGGGCAGGGATTGAGTACACTGAAGCTTTCTTT.

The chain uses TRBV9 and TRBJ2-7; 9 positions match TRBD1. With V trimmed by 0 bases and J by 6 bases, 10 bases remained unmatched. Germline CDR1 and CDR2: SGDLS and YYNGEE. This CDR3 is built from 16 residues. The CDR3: CASSVGTGTGPSEQYF. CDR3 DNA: TGTGCCAGCAGCGTAGGGACCGGGACAGGGCCCTCCGAGCAGTACTTC.

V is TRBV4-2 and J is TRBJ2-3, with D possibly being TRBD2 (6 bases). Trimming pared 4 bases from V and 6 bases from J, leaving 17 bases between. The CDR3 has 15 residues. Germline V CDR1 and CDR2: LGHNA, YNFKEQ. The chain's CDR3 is CASSPSRASEDTQYF. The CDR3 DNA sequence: TGTGCCAGCAGCCCAAGCAGAGCTAGCGAGGATACGCAGTATTTT.

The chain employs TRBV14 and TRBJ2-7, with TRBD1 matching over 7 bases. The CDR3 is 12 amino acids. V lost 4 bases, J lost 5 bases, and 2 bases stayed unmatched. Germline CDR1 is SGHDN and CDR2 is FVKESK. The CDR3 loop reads CASSPGGHEQYF. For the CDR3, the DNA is TGTGCCAGCAGCCCAGGGGGACACGAGCAGTACTTC.

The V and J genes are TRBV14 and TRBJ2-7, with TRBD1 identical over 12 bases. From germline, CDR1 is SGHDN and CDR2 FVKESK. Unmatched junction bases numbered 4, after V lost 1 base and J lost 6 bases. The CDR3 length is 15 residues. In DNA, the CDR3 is TGTGCCAGCAGCCAAGCCGGGACAGGGGGCGCCGAGCAGTACTTC. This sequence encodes CASSQAGTGGAEQYF.

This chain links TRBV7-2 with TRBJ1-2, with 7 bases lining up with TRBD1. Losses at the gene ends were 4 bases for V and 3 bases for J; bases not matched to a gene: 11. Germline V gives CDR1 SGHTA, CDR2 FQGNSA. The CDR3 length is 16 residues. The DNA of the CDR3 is TGTGCCAGCAGCTCATGGCCGCGCGGGACAGACTATGGCTACACCTTC. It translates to CASSSWPRGTDYGYTF.

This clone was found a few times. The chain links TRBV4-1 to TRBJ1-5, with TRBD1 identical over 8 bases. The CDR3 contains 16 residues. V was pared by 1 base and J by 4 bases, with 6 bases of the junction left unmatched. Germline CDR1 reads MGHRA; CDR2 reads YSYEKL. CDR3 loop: CASSQAGTGINQPQHF. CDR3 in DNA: TGCGCCAGCAGCCAAGCCGGGACAGGAATAAATCAGCCCCAGCATTTT.

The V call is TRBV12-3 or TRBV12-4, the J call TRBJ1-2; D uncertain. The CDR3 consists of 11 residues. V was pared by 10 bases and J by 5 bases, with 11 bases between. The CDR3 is CATLGVYGYTF. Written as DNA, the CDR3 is TGTGCCACCCTAGGAGTTTATGGCTACACCTTC.

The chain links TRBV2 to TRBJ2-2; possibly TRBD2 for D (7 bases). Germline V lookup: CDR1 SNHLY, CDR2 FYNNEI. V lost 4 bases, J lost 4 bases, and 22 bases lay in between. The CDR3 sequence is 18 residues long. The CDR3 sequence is CASSGEGGRVMGTGELFF. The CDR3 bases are TGTGCCAGCAGTGGAGAAGGGGGGAGGGTTATGGGCACCGGGGAGCTGTTTTTT. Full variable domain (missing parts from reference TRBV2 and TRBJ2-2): EPEVTQTPSHQVTQMGQEVILRCVPISNHLYFYWYRQILGQKVEFLVSFYNNEISEKSEIFDDQFSVERPDGSNFTLKIRSTKLEDSAMYFCASSGEGGRVMGTGELFFGEGSRLTVL.

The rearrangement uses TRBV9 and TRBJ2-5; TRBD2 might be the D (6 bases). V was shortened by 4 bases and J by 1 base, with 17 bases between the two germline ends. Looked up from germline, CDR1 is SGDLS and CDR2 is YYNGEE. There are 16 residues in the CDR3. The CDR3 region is CASSPAGGAAQETQYF. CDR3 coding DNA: TGTGCCAGCAGCCCCGCCGGCGGGGCAGCCCAAGAGACCCAGTACTTC. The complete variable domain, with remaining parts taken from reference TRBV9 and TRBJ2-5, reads DSGVTQTPKHLITATGQRVTLRCSPRSGDLSVYWYQQSLDQGLQFLIQYYNGEERAKGNILERFSAQQFPDLHSELNLSSLELGDSALYFCASSPAGGAAQETQYFGPGTRLLVL.

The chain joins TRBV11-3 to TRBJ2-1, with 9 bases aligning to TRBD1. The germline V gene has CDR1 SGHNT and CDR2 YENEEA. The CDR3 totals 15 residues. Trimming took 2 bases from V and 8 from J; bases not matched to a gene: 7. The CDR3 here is CASSLYGQGYDEQFF. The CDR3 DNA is TGTGCCAGCAGCTTATACGGACAGGGGTATGATGAGCAGTTCTTC.

Written as DNA, the CDR3 is TGTGCCAGCAAGCGGGGGGGAGACTATAATTCACCCCTCCACTTT. Encoded protein: CASKRGGDYNSPLHF. The chain carries TRBV6-5 and TRBJ1-6, with a possible D match to TRBD1 (5 bases). Germline CDR1 reads MNHEY; CDR2 reads SVGAGI. Trimming took 7 bases from V and 3 from J, leaving 13 bases between them. This CDR3 spans 15 amino acids.